The 25 T cell receptor beta chains below were found in one sample sequenced in a study of CD8 T cells in ankylosing spondylitis. MiXCR, run by TCRdb on the 5' RACE reads, gives a single entry per CDR3 protein. This table holds roughly 17,000 distinct CDR3 sequences, under 8.5% found once. The sequencing input was blood. All receptors derive from a male donor with ankylosing spondylitis or in good health (not recorded which).

DNA of the CDR3: TGCGCCAGCAGCTTGTGGCGACTAGAGGACGAGCAGTACTTC. Translated, it gives CASSLWRLEDEQYF. The chain uses TRBV5-1 and TRBJ2-7; TRBD2 is a possible D gene (6 bases). Trimming took 1 base from V and 5 from J, leaving 13 bases between them. Germline assignment: CDR1 SGHRS and CDR2 YFSETQ. CDR3 length equals 14 residues.

In this sample, this clonotype turned up many times. This chain connects TRBV28 to TRBJ1-1; D remains ambiguous. Germline lookup yields CDR1 MDHEN and CDR2 SYDVKM. This CDR3 has 12 residues. V lost 2 bases and J lost 4, with 5 bases in between. CDR3 region: CASSLLGTEAFF. The CDR3 DNA reads TGTGCCAGCAGTTTACTGGGCACTGAAGCTTTCTTT.

J is TRBJ2-2 and V is TRBV3-1, with 11 bases lining up with TRBD1. Trimming removed 3 bases from V and 4 bases from J; junction bases left unmatched: 4. The CDR3 covers 16 residues. Germline CDR1 LGHDT, CDR2 YNNKEL (reference sequence). The CDR3 DNA reads as TGTGCCAGCAGCCACGGACAGGGGGCTGTCACCGGGGAGCTGTTTTTT. It encodes CASSHGQGAVTGELFF.

This clonotype was counted many times. The chain joins TRBV21-1 to TRBJ2-7. TRBV21-1 is a recognized pseudogene. The CDR3 loop spans 12 amino acids. The CDR3 DNA reads as TGTGCCAGCAGCATCGGTCTCTACGAGCAGTACTTC. Amino acid sequence: CASSIGLYEQYF.

This clonotype was observed many times. The chain uses TRBV20-1 and TRBJ2-1; 8 bases are shared with TRBD2. The CDR3 contains 15 residues. CDR1 is DFQATT and CDR2 is SNEGSKA in the germline V gene (reference sequence). Trimming removed 7 bases from V and 0 bases from J; junction bases left unmatched: 8. The CDR3 reads CSVSIGTSSYNEQFF. In nucleotides, the CDR3 is TGCAGTGTCTCTATCGGGACTAGCTCCTACAATGAGCAGTTCTTC.

This clonotype was seen more than once but under ten times. This chain uses TRBV5-1 with TRBJ2-2; D gene uncertain. V lost 4 bases and J lost 0, with 7 bases in between. The CDR3 contains 14 residues. Germline CDR1 SGHRS, CDR2 YFSETQ. CDR3 sequence (DNA): TGCGCCAGCAGCGTAAATTCGAACACCGGGGAGCTGTTTTTT. Translating gives CASSVNSNTGELFF. Full variable domain (remainder filled in from reference TRBV5-1 and TRBJ2-2): KAGVTQTPRYLIKTRGQQVTLSCSPISGHRSVSWYQQTPGQGLQFLFEYFSETQRNKGNFPGRFSGRQFSNSRSEMNVSTLELGDSALYLCASSVNSNTGELFFGEGSRLTVL.

At least ten counts were recorded for this clonotype. The chain carries TRBV28 and TRBJ1-1; perhaps TRBD1 as D (6 bases). The germline V and J ends were trimmed by 3 bases and 4 bases, with 21 bases remaining between them. CDR3 length: 17 amino acids. CDR1 and CDR2 (germline): MDHEN, SYDVKM. Written as DNA, the CDR3 is TGTGCCAGCAGTTTTGAGTGGCTTAAAACAGGGTTCACTGAAGCTTTCTTT. This sequence encodes CASSFEWLKTGFTEAFF.

The chain couples TRBV14 to TRBJ2-3; a weak D match, TRBD1 (5 bases). Trimming took off 0 bases at V and 2 bases at J, with 18 bases between the two ends. CDR3 length: 18 amino acids. The germline gives CDR1 SGHDN, CDR2 FVKESK. CDR3 nucleotide sequence: TGTGCCAGCAGCCAAGATCAGCACAGGCGTCCTAACACAGATACGCAGTATTTT. Translating gives CASSQDQHRRPNTDTQYF.

Concerning this clonotype: This could be a read error, since a much larger clone is one nucleotide away. This chain uses TRBV7-2 with TRBJ2-4, with 7 bases aligning to TRBD2. J was trimmed by 9 bases and V by 3 bases; bases with no gene match: 8. The CDR3 length is 14 residues. Germline CDR1 SGHTA, CDR2 FQGNSA. The CDR3 nucleotides read TGTGCCAGCAGCTTGGGGCTAGCGGAAATCATTCAGTACTTC. Its protein is CASSLGLAEIIQYF.

This clonotype has at least ten counts. V gene TRBV6-4 combines with J gene TRBJ2-1, with TRBD1 identical over 7 bases. From germline, CDR1 is MRHNA and CDR2 SNTAGT. V was pared by 3 bases and J by 10 bases, with 6 bases of the junction left unmatched. This CDR3 is 13 amino acids long. The CDR3 region has the DNA TGTGCCAGCAGTGAGGACAGGCAAAGCGAGCAGTTCTTC. Its protein product is CASSEDRQSEQFF.

The chain couples TRBV28 to TRBJ2-1; 11 positions agree with TRBD1. This CDR3 has 15 amino acids. CDR1 is MDHEN and CDR2 is SYDVKM in the germline V gene. After removal of 5 bases from V and 9 bases from J, the junction contained 9 bases not matched to a gene. CDR3 amino acids: CASSQGQGEGSEQFF. The CDR3 DNA reads as TGTGCCAGCAGTCAGGGACAGGGGGAAGGCAGTGAGCAGTTCTTC.

The CDR3 DNA is TGTGCCAGCAGCGCCCGACAGGGCAGGGATGAGCAGTTCTTC. Translation: CASSARQGRDEQFF. The chain employs TRBV2 and TRBJ2-1, with TRBD1 matching over 7 bases. The J segment lost 8 bases and the V segment lost 6 bases, leaving 10 bases of the junction unmatched. CDR1 and CDR2 (germline): SNHLY, FYNNEI. The CDR3 sequence is 14 residues long.

This clonotype was detected ten times or more. This rearrangement joins TRBV28 to TRBJ2-7, with 9 bases aligning to TRBD1. Germline CDR1 reads MDHEN; CDR2 reads SYDVKM. V was clipped by 8 bases and J by 2 bases; unmatched bases: 10. CDR3 length equals 15 residues. CDR3 sequence: CASGKQGAYPYEQYV. Written as DNA, the CDR3 is TGTGCCAGCGGTAAACAGGGGGCTTATCCCTACGAGCAGTACGTC.

This clonotype was counted at least ten times. The gene calls are TRBV5-1 and TRBJ2-1; no clear D. The V gene lost 0 bases and the J gene lost 0 bases, with 10 bases spanning the gap. The germline V gene has CDR1 SGHRS and CDR2 YFSETQ. This CDR3 region has 16 residues. CDR3 sequence reads: CASSLVSSSSYNEQFF. CDR3 DNA sequence: TGCGCCAGCAGCTTGGTTTCCTCTAGCTCCTACAATGAGCAGTTCTTC.

This clonotype was observed a handful of times. J is TRBJ1-5 and V is TRBV7-3; a weak D match, TRBD1 (5 bases). The CDR3 runs 15 residues. Germline V lookup: CDR1 SGHTA, CDR2 FQGTGA. Trimming removed 7 bases at V and 4 bases at J, with 17 bases between. The CDR3 loop reads CASISPGTENQPQHF. DNA for the CDR3: TGTGCCAGCATCTCCCCGGGGACGGAGAATCAGCCCCAGCATTTT.

This clonotype was seen ten or more times. The J gene is TRBJ2-1, the V gene TRBV20-1; D could derive from TRBD1 or TRBD2 (5 bases each). The CDR3 is 12 amino acids. V lost 6 bases and J 10 bases, leaving 16 bases between the germline ends. The germline V gene has CDR1 DFQATT and CDR2 SNEGSKA (reference sequence). CDR3 sequence: CSAPESGPEQFF. CDR3 DNA: TGCAGTGCCCCGGAGTCGGGGCCGGAGCAGTTCTTC.

This sequence joins TRBV4-3 and TRBJ1-5; D unclear. V dropped 0 bases and J dropped 7 bases, with 10 bases sitting between them. Per the germline V gene, CDR1 is LGHNA and CDR2 is YSLEER. The CDR3 consists of 14 residues. The DNA of the CDR3 is TGCGCCAGCAGCCAAGATTTAGATGGGCAGCCCCAGCATTTT. The encoded protein is CASSQDLDGQPQHF.

This clonotype was picked up many times. V is TRBV20-1 and J is TRBJ2-7; D unclear. CDR1 is DFQATT, CDR2 SNEGSKA, per germline (reference sequence). Deletions cut 2 bases from V and 1 base from J, with 12 bases between. This CDR3 is built from 14 residues. In nucleotides, the CDR3 is TGCAGTGCTAGATCCCAGTCTGGTTCCTACGAGCAGTACTTC. It codes for CSARSQSGSYEQYF.

V and J are TRBV7-2 and TRBJ2-1, with no clear D. V was trimmed by 3 bases and J by 4 bases, leaving 13 bases between them. This CDR3 has 15 residues. Germline assignment: CDR1 SGHTA and CDR2 FQGNSA. Here the CDR3 DNA reads TGTGCCAGCAGCTTTACCCGGTCCCCATACAATGAGCAGTTCTTC. It codes for CASSFTRSPYNEQFF.

In this sample, this clonotype is medium-sized. The chain has TRBV7-3 and TRBJ2-1, with 8 positions matching TRBD1. The CDR3 has 15 residues. Germline V gives CDR1 SGHTA, CDR2 FQGTGA. J lost 4 bases, V lost 2 bases, and 4 bases had no gene match. The CDR3 region has the DNA TGTGCCAGCAGCTTAGGGCAGGGGGCTTACAATGAGCAGTTCTTC. Translating gives CASSLGQGAYNEQFF.

The V gene is TRBV5-1, the J gene TRBJ1-1, with D hard to call. The CDR3 loop spans 13 amino acids. CDR1 and CDR2 (germline): SGHRS, YFSETQ. The ends were cut back, 4 bases at V and 1 base at J, with 8 bases in the middle. The CDR3 reads CASSPGPNTEAFF. CDR3 sequence (DNA): TGCGCCAGCAGCCCGGGCCCGAACACTGAAGCTTTCTTT.

The chain is built from TRBV27 and TRBJ2-5; D remains ambiguous. CDR1 is MNHEY and CDR2 is SMNVEV in the germline V gene (reference sequence). Trimming took 5 bases from V and 1 from J, leaving 8 bases between them. The CDR3 is made up of 13 amino acids. CDR3 nucleotide sequence: TGTGCCAGCAGTCAACTTTCCCAAGAGACCCAGTACTTC. Translation gives CASSQLSQETQYF.

This clonotype was seen many times. The chain is built from TRBV6-6 and TRBJ2-2; D may be TRBD2 (5 bases). The CDR3 is 16 residues long. Germline CDR1 is MNHNY and CDR2 is SVGAGI (reference sequence). V was pared by 7 bases and J by 4 bases, with 19 bases between. The chain's CDR3 is CASTSPGPRGTGELFF. Written as DNA, the CDR3 is TGTGCCAGCACCTCCCCAGGTCCTCGGGGCACCGGGGAGCTGTTTTTT.

The chain uses TRBV7-2 and TRBJ2-2; 15 bases line up with TRBD2. J gave up 4 bases and V 4 bases, and 7 bases lay outside the gene matches. The CDR3 has 18 residues. Germline V CDR1 and CDR2: SGHTA, FQGNSA. The CDR3 region has the DNA TGTGCCAGCAGCTCATCGGGACTAGCGGGGGGTAGCACCGGGGAGCTGTTTTTT. Amino acids: CASSSSGLAGGSTGELFF.

This clonotype has a handful of counts. The chain employs TRBV5-1 and TRBJ1-4; D may be TRBD1 (5 bases). Germline values: CDR1 SGHRS, CDR2 YFSETQ. Trimming stripped 0 bases from V and 4 bases from J, with 10 bases between. The CDR3 is 15 residues long. CDR3 sequence: CASSLGGSVNEKLFF. CDR3 DNA sequence: TGCGCCAGCAGCTTGGGGGGGTCCGTTAATGAAAAACTGTTTTTT.